The following is a TCR beta chain sequence with its context. This entry belongs to a study of prognosis after radiotherapy for stage I lung cancer. The study amplified the TCR beta CDR3 region from genomic DNA. This amplification was carried out by two rounds of multiplex PCR. Amplification in first-round PCR relied on primers specific to each TRBV and TRBJ gene. TCRdb re-analysed the multiplex PCR reads in MiXCR, keeping a single row per CDR3 protein. The repertoire holds about 34,000 distinct CDR3 sequences, with around a third as singletons. With 5 bases removed from V and 5 bases from J, the gap between germline ends came to 10 bases. Germline CDR1 reads MGHDK; CDR2 reads SYGVNS. The CDR3 totals 13 residues.

This chain connects TRBV25-1 to TRBJ1-5; D unclear. This sequence was found in a donor aged 50 or older with non-small cell lung cancer. The input for sequencing was PBMCs, taken before or after stereotactic body radiation therapy (not recorded which). CDR3 sequence reads: CASSTGRYQPQHF. DNA for the CDR3: TGTGCCAGCAGTACGGGTCGGTATCAGCCCCAGCATTTT.